This T cell receptor beta chain appears in the sequencing data of a study of T cells after yellow fever vaccination. Germline values: CDR1 DFQATT, CDR2 SNEGSKA (reference sequence). The CDR3 has 11 residues. In TCRdb, the 5' RACE reads were re-called with MiXCR into one record per CDR3 protein. The sample consists of 610,000 or so distinct CDR3 sequences, about 12% of them appearing once. The specimen was PBMCs, collected on the day of the yellow fever booster vaccination. This receptor was obtained from a man younger than 40 who received the YFV17D yellow fever vaccine. This chain links TRBV20-1 with TRBJ1-1, with a possible D match to TRBD1 (5 bases). Here the CDR3 DNA reads TGCACCCTCGGGACCGGCACTGAAGCTTTCTTT. Its protein product is CTLGTGTEAFF.